These 26 T cell receptor beta chains were all obtained from the same sample, sequenced in a study of early T cells in non-severe SARS-CoV-2 infection. TCRdb recomputed calls from the 5' RACE reads with MiXCR, one row per CDR3 protein. The sample includes around 78,000 distinct CDR3 sequences, around an eighth seen only once; the top ten take roughly 3%. Sample: whole blood. The receptors stem from an adult who was a healthcare worker with PCR-confirmed SARS-CoV-2 infection or an uninfected control (not recorded which).

This clonotype was observed many times. The chain recombines TRBV29-1 with TRBJ2-1, with D perhaps TRBD2 (6 bases). Trimming took off 7 bases at V and 7 bases at J, with 8 bases between the two ends. This CDR3 spans 10 amino acids. Germline V gene sequence: CDR1 SQVTM, CDR2 ANQGSEA. The CDR3: CSAGGNEQFF. The CDR3 region has the DNA TGCAGCGCTGGGGGGAATGAGCAGTTCTTC.

This clonotype has ten or more counts. The genes are TRBV19 and TRBJ1-5, with D perhaps TRBD1 (6 bases). The germline V gene encodes CDR1 LNHDA and CDR2 SQIVND (reference sequence). The CDR3 runs to 15 residues. The ends were cut back, 7 bases at V and 0 bases at J, with 13 bases in the middle. This CDR3 is CASIADRYSNQPQHF. The CDR3 DNA sequence: TGTGCCAGTATCGCCGACAGGTATAGCAATCAGCCCCAGCATTTT. The full variable domain, rest sourced from reference TRBV19 and TRBJ1-5, is DGGITQSPKYLFRKEGQNVTLSCEQNLNHDAMYWYRQDPGQGLRLIYYSQIVNDFQKGDIAEGYSVSREKKESFPLTVTSAQKNPTAFYLCASIADRYSNQPQHFGDGTRLSIL.

This clonotype was seen ten or more times. This rearrangement joins TRBV25-1 to TRBJ1-4; unclear D gene. CDR3 length: 15 residues. Germline loops: CDR1 MGHDK, CDR2 SYGVNS. The V end lost 2 bases, the J end lost 7 bases, and 14 bases lay between the germline ends. The CDR3 coding sequence is TGTGCCAGCAGTGAAGGTAACTGGGTTGGTGAAAAACTGTTTTTT. It specifies CASSEGNWVGEKLFF. The variable domain in full, with the rest retrieved from reference TRBV25-1 and TRBJ1-4, is EADIYQTPRYLVIGTGKKITLECSQTMGHDKMYWYQQDPGMELHLIHYSYGVNSTEKGDLSSESTVSRIRTEHFPLTLESARPSHTSQYLCASSEGNWVGEKLFFGSGTQLSVL.

This clonotype was picked up many times. The J gene is TRBJ2-4, the V gene TRBV7-2; D might be TRBD1 or TRBD2, each matching 5 bases. CDR3 length equals 15 residues. CDR1 and CDR2 (germline): SGHTA, FQGNSA. Trimming shortened V by 0 bases and J by 5 bases, and 11 bases separated the two germline ends. In DNA, the CDR3 is TGTGCCAGCAGCTTAGCCGGGGCCAAGGAAAACATTCAGTACTTC. Its translation is CASSLAGAKENIQYF.

This sequence joins TRBV9 and TRBJ2-2, with D possibly being TRBD1 or TRBD2 (5 bases each). The V gene's germline CDR1 is SGDLS and CDR2 YYNGEE. V lost 0 bases and J lost 2, with 11 bases in between. The length of the CDR3 is 16 residues. The CDR3 nucleotides read TGTGCCAGCAGCGTAGAAACGGGACCAAACACCGGGGAGCTGTTTTTT. Translating gives CASSVETGPNTGELFF.

This clonotype has a count of ten or more. The chain combines TRBV6-6 with TRBJ1-1; the match to TRBD1 covers 10 bases. The V gene end was trimmed by 6 bases and the J gene end by 4 bases; junction bases not matched to a gene: 11. CDR1 MNHNY and CDR2 SVGAGI come from the germline V gene (reference sequence). There are 16 residues in the CDR3. CDR3 amino acids: CASRPGQGGGGTEAFF. Here the CDR3 DNA reads TGTGCCAGCAGACCCGGACAGGGGGGCGGCGGCACTGAAGCTTTCTTT.

This clonotype counts as medium-sized. This chain connects TRBV29-1 to TRBJ2-7, with D tentatively TRBD1 (7 bases). This CDR3 has 18 amino acids. Trimming cost V 5 bases and J 3 bases, with 29 bases left between them. From germline, CDR1 is SQVTM and CDR2 ANQGSEA. This chain's CDR3 is CSVLDPRTGRGVYYEQYF. The CDR3 region has the DNA TGCAGCGTTCTCGACCCAAGGACAGGTCGCGGGGTATACTACGAGCAGTACTTC.

This chain links TRBV3-1 with TRBJ2-1; 10 positions match TRBD2. Per the germline V gene, CDR1 is LGHDT and CDR2 is YNNKEL (reference sequence). After removal of 4 bases from V and 7 bases from J, the junction contained 7 bases not matched to a gene. The CDR3 spans 15 residues. The CDR3 region is CASSLLAGVGNEQFF. Here the CDR3 DNA reads TGTGCCAGCAGCCTCCTAGCGGGGGTGGGGAATGAGCAGTTCTTC.

The V and J genes are TRBV29-1 and TRBJ1-1; the match to TRBD1 covers 7 bases. The germline CDR1 and CDR2 sequences are SQVTM and ANQGSEA. The CDR3 has 13 residues. J gave up 1 base and V 7 bases, and 6 bases lay outside the gene matches. The CDR3 is CSGRGTANTEAFF. CDR3 sequence (DNA): TGCAGCGGTCGGGGGACAGCGAACACTGAAGCTTTCTTT.

In its sample, this clonotype was seen many times. The V call is TRBV18, the J call TRBJ2-1, with TRBD2 identical over 7 bases. The trim removed 2 bases at V and 7 bases at J, leaving 17 bases unmatched. Germline CDR1 and CDR2: KGHSH and LQKENI. This CDR3 comprises 18 residues. In DNA form, the CDR3 reads TGTGCCAGCTCACCATCGCGAGCGGGGCAAAGGCAACGGAATGAGCAGTTCTTC. Its translation: CASSPSRAGQRQRNEQFF. The variable domain in full, completed from reference TRBV18 and TRBJ2-1, reads NAGVMQNPRHLVRRRGQEARLRCSPMKGHSHVYWYRQLPEEGLKFMVYLQKENIIDESGMPKERFSAEFPKEGPSILRIQQVVRGDSAAYFCASSPSRAGQRQRNEQFFGPGTRLTVL.

V and J are TRBV19 and TRBJ2-3; D is ambiguous. The CDR3 sequence is 14 residues long. Germline-derived CDR1 and CDR2 are LNHDA and SQIVND (reference sequence). Between the trimmed V and J ends, which lost 7 bases and 1 base, there was a span of 12 bases. CDR3 in amino acids: CASMENHRTDTQYF. CDR3 nucleotides: TGTGCCAGTATGGAGAACCACCGCACAGATACGCAGTATTTT.

This clonotype occurred many times. The chain recombines TRBV11-2 with TRBJ2-1, with no clear D. V was trimmed by 0 bases and J by 0 bases, leaving 6 bases between them. Germline-derived CDR1 and CDR2 are SGHAT and FQNNGV. This CDR3 is 15 amino acids long. The CDR3 nucleotides are TGTGCCAGCAGCTTAGATTGGAGCTCCTACAATGAGCAGTTCTTC. Amino acids: CASSLDWSSYNEQFF.

This clonotype was observed a handful of times. The CDR3 spells CASSLTSATDTQYF. Here the CDR3 DNA reads TGCGCCAGCAGCTTGACCTCCGCGACAGATACGCAGTATTTT. This chain connects TRBV5-1 to TRBJ2-3, with D unresolved. V shed 1 base and J shed 3 bases, with 9 bases lying between them. The CDR3 loop spans 14 amino acids. Germline values: CDR1 SGHRS, CDR2 YFSETQ.

This clonotype was observed many times. This chain uses TRBV27 with TRBJ1-6; 7 bases are shared with TRBD1. J was trimmed by 5 bases and V by 0 bases; bases with no gene match: 1. This CDR3 spans 15 amino acids. Germline V CDR1 and CDR2: MNHEY, SMNVEV (reference sequence). The CDR3 DNA is TGTGCCAGCAGTTTATCGACAGGGAATAATTCACCCCTCCACTTT. It is translated as CASSLSTGNNSPLHF.

This clonotype was picked up many times. The V and J genes are TRBV12-3 or TRBV12-4 and TRBJ1-1; D ambiguous. This CDR3 has 13 amino acids. Trimming cost V 6 bases and J 5 bases, with 13 bases left between them. This CDR3 is CASRSQPWTEAFF. In nucleotides, the CDR3 is TGTGCCAGCAGGTCCCAGCCCTGGACTGAAGCTTTCTTT.

Worth noting for this clonotype: Germline is not matched at one junction end, which may reflect a read error. The chain couples TRBV4-1 to TRBJ1-1; 7 nucleotides line up with TRBD1. CDR1 MGHRA and CDR2 YSYEKL come from the germline V gene. The CDR3 is made up of 14 amino acids. The CDR3: CANSQGPGQPSAFF. The CDR3 bases are TGCGCCAACAGCCAAGGGCCGGGACAGCCATCGGCTTTCTTT.

This clonotype was counted ten times or more. The chain is built from TRBV5-1 and TRBJ2-5; 12 nucleotides align to TRBD1. The CDR3 is 15 amino acids. Germline assignment: CDR1 SGHRS and CDR2 YFSETQ. V lost 3 bases, J lost 5 bases, and 5 bases stayed unmatched. In DNA, the CDR3 is TGCGCCAGCAGCTCAGGGACAGGGGGCTTGGAGACCCAGTACTTC. Its protein product is CASSSGTGGLETQYF. Variable domain in full (rest from reference TRBV5-1 and TRBJ2-5): KAGVTQTPRYLIKTRGQQVTLSCSPISGHRSVSWYQQTPGQGLQFLFEYFSETQRNKGNFPGRFSGRQFSNSRSEMNVSTLELGDSALYLCASSSGTGGLETQYFGPGTRLLVL.

The chain links TRBV5-1 to TRBJ1-2; the match to TRBD1 covers 8 bases. Unmatched junction bases numbered 7, after V lost 5 bases and J lost 7 bases. The CDR3 has 13 residues. The germline gives CDR1 SGHRS, CDR2 YFSETQ. CDR3 coding DNA: TGCGCCAGCAGACCGGGACAGGAAAGTGGCTACACCTTC. Residues: CASRPGQESGYTF.

This chain connects TRBV7-3 to TRBJ2-5, with D perhaps assigned TRBD1 or TRBD2 (5 bases each). There are 13 residues in the CDR3. V was shortened by 4 bases and J by 6 bases, with 12 bases between the two germline ends. CDR1 and CDR2 (germline): SGHTA, FQGTGA. CDR3: CASSSSWGKTQYF. The DNA for the CDR3 is TGTGCCAGCAGCTCAAGTTGGGGGAAGACCCAGTACTTC.

The chain recombines TRBV27 with TRBJ1-2; D remains ambiguous. CDR1 and CDR2 (germline): MNHEY, SMNVEV (reference sequence). This CDR3 is built from 13 residues. The V end was cut by 3 bases, the J end by 2 bases, with 7 bases between. DNA of the CDR3: TGTGCCAGCAGTTTGTTGGGCAACTATGGCTACACCTTC. This translates into CASSLLGNYGYTF.

This clonotype was seen a handful of times. This chain joins TRBV14 and TRBJ2-1; D remains unclear. Trimming pared 1 base from V and 2 bases from J, leaving 12 bases between. CDR3 length: 16 residues. CDR1 SGHDN and CDR2 FVKESK come from the germline V gene. The CDR3 reads CASSQGPAVAYNEQFF. DNA of the CDR3: TGTGCCAGCAGCCAAGGGCCCGCGGTAGCCTACAATGAGCAGTTCTTC.

A few counts support this clonotype. The J gene is TRBJ2-7, the V gene TRBV6-2 or TRBV6-3; D is ambiguous. Germline values: CDR1 MNHEY, CDR2 SVGEGT. V was clipped by 5 bases and J by 2 bases, with 16 bases between them. CDR3 length: 15 residues. The DNA of the CDR3 is TGTGCCAGCAGTACCGACTCTTTCCTTACCTACGAGCAGTACTTC. Translated, it gives CASSTDSFLTYEQYF.

This clonotype was counted at least ten times. V usage is TRBV18 and J usage is TRBJ1-5, with D possibly being TRBD1 (5 bases). The CDR3 spans 18 residues. Per the germline V gene, CDR1 is KGHSH and CDR2 is LQKENI. V was pared by 5 bases and J by 7 bases, with 27 bases between. CDR3: CASSYIQGAGYGIQPQHF. The CDR3 coding sequence is TGTGCCAGCTCATACATACAAGGGGCAGGTTACGGAATACAGCCCCAGCATTTT.

V is TRBV11-1 and J is TRBJ2-3; 7 positions agree with TRBD1. Germline loops: CDR1 SGHAT, CDR2 FQDESV (reference sequence). The V gene end was trimmed by 4 bases and the J gene end by 1 base; junction bases not matched to a gene: 5. The CDR3 runs to 15 residues. The chain's CDR3 is CASSSRQGRTDTQYF. DNA for the CDR3: TGTGCCAGCAGCTCACGACAGGGACGCACAGATACGCAGTATTTT.

V and J are TRBV4-1 and TRBJ2-2; TRBD2 matches at 9 bases. Germline CDR1 is MGHRA and CDR2 is YSYEKL. This CDR3 is built from 17 residues. The ends lost 1 base at V and 0 bases at J; junction bases unmatched: 3. CDR3 coding DNA: TGCGCCAGCAGCCAAGTTGGACTAGCGCCGAACACCGGGGAGCTGTTTTTT. Protein product: CASSQVGLAPNTGELFF.

The chain couples TRBV7-8 to TRBJ1-1; 9 nucleotides align to TRBD1. V trimming: 1 base; J trimming: 0 bases; junction bases outside the gene matches: 0. CDR3 length equals 15 residues. Per germline, CDR1 SGHVS and CDR2 FQNEAQ. The CDR3 nucleotides read TGTGCCAGCAGCTTAGACAGGGGGCTGAACACTGAAGCTTTCTTT. As protein: CASSLDRGLNTEAFF.